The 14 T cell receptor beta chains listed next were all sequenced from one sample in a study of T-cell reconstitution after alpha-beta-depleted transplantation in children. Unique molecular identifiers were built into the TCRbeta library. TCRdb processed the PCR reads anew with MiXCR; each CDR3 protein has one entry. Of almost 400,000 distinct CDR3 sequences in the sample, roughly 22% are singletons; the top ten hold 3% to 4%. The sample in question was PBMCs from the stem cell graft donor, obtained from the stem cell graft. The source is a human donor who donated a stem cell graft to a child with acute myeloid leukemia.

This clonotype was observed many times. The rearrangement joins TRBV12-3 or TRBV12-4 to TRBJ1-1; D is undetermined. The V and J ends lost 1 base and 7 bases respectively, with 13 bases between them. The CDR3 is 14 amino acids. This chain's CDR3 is CASSLGTENGEAFF. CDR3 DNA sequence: TGTGCCAGCAGTTTAGGGACGGAGAACGGTGAAGCTTTCTTT.

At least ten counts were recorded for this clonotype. The CDR3 loop reads CSVHGLAGEFTYNEQFF. DNA of the CDR3: TGCAGCGTTCACGGACTAGCGGGAGAATTTACGTACAATGAGCAGTTCTTC. The gene calls are TRBV29-1 and TRBJ2-1; 13 bases are a match to TRBD2. Trimming removed 5 bases from V and 4 bases from J; junction bases left unmatched: 11. CDR1 and CDR2 from the germline V gene are SQVTM and ANQGSEA. The CDR3 has 17 amino acids.

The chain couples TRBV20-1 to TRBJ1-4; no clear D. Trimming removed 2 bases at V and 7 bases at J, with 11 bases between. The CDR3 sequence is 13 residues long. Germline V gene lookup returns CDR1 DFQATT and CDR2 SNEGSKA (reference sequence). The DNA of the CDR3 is TGCAGTGCTAGAAATGCAGGAGGTGAAAAACTGTTTTTT. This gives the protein CSARNAGGEKLFF.

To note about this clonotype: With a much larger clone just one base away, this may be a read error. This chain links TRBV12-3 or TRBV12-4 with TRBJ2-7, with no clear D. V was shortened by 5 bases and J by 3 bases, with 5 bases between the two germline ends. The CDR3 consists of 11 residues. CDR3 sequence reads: CASSDVYEQYF. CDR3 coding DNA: TGTGCCAGCAGTGACGTCTACGAGCAGTACTTC.

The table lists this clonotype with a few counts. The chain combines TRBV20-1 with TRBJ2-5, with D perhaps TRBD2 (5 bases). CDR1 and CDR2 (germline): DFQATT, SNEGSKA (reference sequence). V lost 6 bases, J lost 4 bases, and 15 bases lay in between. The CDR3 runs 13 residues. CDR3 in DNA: TGCAGTGCCGTTCTAGCTTTCGGAGAGACCCAGTACTTC. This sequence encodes CSAVLAFGETQYF.

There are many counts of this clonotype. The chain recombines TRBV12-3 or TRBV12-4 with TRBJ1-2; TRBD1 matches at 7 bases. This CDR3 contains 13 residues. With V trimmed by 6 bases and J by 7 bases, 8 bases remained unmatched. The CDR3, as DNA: TGTGCCAGCAGAACAGGGGCGGGTGGTGGCTACACCTTC. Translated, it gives CASRTGAGGGYTF.

The CDR3 DNA reads as TGTGCCATCAGTGAGGCCAGGGGCACAGATACGCAGTATTTT. As protein: CAISEARGTDTQYF. The V gene is TRBV10-3, the J gene TRBJ2-3, with TRBD1 as a possible D gene (5 bases). The germline V gene encodes CDR1 ENHRY and CDR2 SYGVKD. The CDR3 is made up of 14 amino acids. V was pared by 2 bases and J by 1 base, with 7 bases between.

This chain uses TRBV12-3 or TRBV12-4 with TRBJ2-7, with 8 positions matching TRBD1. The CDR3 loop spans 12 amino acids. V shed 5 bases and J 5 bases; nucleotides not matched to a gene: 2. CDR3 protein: CASSMDRDEQYF. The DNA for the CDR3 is TGTGCCAGCAGTATGGACAGGGACGAGCAGTACTTC.

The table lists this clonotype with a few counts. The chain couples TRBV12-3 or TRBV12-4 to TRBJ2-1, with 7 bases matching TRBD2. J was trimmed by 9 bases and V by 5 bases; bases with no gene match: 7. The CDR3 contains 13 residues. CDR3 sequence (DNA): TGTGCCAGCAGTCCCACTAGCGTAGGTGAGCAGTTCTTC. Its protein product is CASSPTSVGEQFF.

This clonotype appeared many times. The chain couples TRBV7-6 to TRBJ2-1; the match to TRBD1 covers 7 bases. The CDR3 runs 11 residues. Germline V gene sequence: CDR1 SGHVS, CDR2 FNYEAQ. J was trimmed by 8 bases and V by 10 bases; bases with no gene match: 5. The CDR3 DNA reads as TGTGCCACCAGACAGGGAGATGAGCAGTTCTTC. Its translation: CATRQGDEQFF.

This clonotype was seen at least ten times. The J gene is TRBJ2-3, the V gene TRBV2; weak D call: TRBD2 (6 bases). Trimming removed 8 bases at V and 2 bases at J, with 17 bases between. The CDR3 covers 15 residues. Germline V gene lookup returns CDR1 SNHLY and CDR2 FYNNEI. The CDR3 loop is CASRVPGLDTDTQYF. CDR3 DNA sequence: TGTGCCAGCCGGGTTCCGGGACTCGACACAGATACGCAGTATTTT.

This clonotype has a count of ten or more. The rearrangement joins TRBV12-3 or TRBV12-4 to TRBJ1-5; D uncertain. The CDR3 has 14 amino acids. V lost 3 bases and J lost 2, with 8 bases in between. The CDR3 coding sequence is TGTGCCAGCAGTTTTTTAGGAGGCAATCAGCCCCAGCATTTT. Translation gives CASSFLGGNQPQHF.

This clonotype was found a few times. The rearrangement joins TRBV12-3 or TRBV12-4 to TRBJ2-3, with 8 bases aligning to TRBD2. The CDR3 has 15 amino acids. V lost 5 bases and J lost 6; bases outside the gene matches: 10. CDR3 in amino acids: CASSALSGLGDTQYF. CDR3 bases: TGTGCCAGCAGTGCGCTATCGGGACTAGGGGATACGCAGTATTTT.

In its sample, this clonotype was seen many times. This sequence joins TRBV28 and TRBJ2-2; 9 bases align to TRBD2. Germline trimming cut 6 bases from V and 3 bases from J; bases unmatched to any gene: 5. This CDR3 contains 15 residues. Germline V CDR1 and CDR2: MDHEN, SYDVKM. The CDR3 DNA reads TGTGCCAGCAGCATAGCGGGAGTCGACACCGGGGAGCTGTTTTTT. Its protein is CASSIAGVDTGELFF.